This entry concerns a single TCR beta chain. Its matching antigen is unknown. These data originate in a study of T cells in localized non-small cell lung cancer. Study-level findings and limits: It was uninvolved adjacent lung that showed the highest T cell clonality, exceeding tumor. Heterogeneity within the tumor remains possible, as just one region underwent sequencing.

Assay used: immunoSEQ multiplex PCR; TCRdb lists only in-frame clones, some missing. Altogether about 52,000 clones are present, around nine tenths being singletons, with the ten largest covering about 16%. V was cut by 1 base and J by 9 bases, with 4 bases left in between. Germline values: CDR1 SGHTA, CDR2 FQGNSA. The CDR3 length is 11 residues. The chain is built from TRBV7-2 and TRBJ2-1; D is undetermined. Sequenced here: PBMCs, sampled before any cancer treatment. The sequence was collected from a female donor with stage II lung adenocarcinoma. CDR3: CASSLGFEQFF. For the CDR3, the DNA is TGTGCCAGCAGCTTAGGCTTTGAGCAGTTCTTC. The complete variable domain, with remaining parts taken from reference TRBV7-2 and TRBJ2-1, reads GAGVSQSPSNKVTEKGKDVELRCDPISGHTALYWYRQSLGQGLEFLIYFQGNSAPDKSGLPSDRFSAERTGGSVSTLTIQRTQQEDSAVYLCASSLGFEQFFGPGTRLTVL.